This T cell receptor (beta chain) was sequenced for a study of T-cell memory formation after mild COVID-19. The CDR3 is made up of 17 amino acids. The germline gives CDR1 SGHAT, CDR2 FQNNGV. V lost 3 bases, J lost 10 bases, and 15 bases stayed unmatched. This clonotype came up many times. Antigen: not known. It was 5'RACE with constant-segment primers that produced the TCR alpha and TCR beta cDNA libraries, which carried sample barcodes and UMIs. TCRdb recomputed calls from the 5' RACE reads with MiXCR, one row per CDR3 protein. In the table there are 450,000 to 700,000 distinct CDR3 sequences, about a sixth of which are singletons. General observations from the study: Contracting CD4+ clones sat mainly in CM and EM; CD8+ in EMRA. Some SARS-CoV-2-responding clones were already detected in memory before infection.

Input material: PBMCs or a T cell subset sorted from them (not recorded which). The clonotype originates from an adult woman who had mild COVID-19 (a few samples of this study predate the infection). Cell type and time point are not known. V gene TRBV11-2 combines with J gene TRBJ2-1; 10 bases align to TRBD1. The CDR3 loop reads CASSFISGDRGSWEQFF. CDR3 sequence (DNA): TGTGCCAGCAGCTTCATTTCGGGGGACAGGGGTTCGTGGGAGCAGTTCTTC.